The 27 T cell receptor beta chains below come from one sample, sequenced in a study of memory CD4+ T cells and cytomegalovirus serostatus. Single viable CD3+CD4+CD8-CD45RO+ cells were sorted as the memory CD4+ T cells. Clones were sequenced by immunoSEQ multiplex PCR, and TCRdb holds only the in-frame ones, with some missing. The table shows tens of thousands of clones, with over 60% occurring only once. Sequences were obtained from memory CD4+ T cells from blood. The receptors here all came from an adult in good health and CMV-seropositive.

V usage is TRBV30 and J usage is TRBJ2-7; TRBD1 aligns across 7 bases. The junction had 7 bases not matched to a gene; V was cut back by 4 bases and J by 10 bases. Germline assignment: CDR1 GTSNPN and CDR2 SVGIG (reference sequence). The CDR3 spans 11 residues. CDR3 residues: CAWNRQGVQYF. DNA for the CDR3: TGTGCCTGGAATCGGCAGGGGGTTCAGTACTTC.

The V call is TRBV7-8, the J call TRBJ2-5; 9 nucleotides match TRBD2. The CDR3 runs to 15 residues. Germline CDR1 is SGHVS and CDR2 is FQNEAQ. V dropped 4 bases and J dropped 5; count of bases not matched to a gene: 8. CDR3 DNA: TGTGCCAGCAGCTCCGAGGGACTAGCAACGGAGACCCAGTACTTC. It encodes CASSSEGLATETQYF. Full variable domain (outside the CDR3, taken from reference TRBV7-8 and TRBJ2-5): GAGVSQSPRYKVAKRGQDVALRCDPISGHVSLFWYQQALGQGPEFLTYFQNEAQLDKSGLPSDRFFAERPEGSVSTLKIQRTQQEDSAVYLCASSSEGLATETQYFGPGTRLLVL.

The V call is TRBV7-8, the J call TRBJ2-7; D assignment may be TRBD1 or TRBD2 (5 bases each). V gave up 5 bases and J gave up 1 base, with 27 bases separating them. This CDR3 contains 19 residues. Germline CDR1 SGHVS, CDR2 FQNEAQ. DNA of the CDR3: TGTGCCAGCAGCCCACCCGCCATGCTCGGGACCCTCCGGTCCTACGAGCAGTACTTC. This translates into CASSPPAMLGTLRSYEQYF. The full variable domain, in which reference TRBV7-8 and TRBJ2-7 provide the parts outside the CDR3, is GAGVSQSPRYKVAKRGQDVALRCDPISGHVSLFWYQQALGQGPEFLTYFQNEAQLDKSGLPSDRFFAERPEGSVSTLKIQRTQQEDSAVYLCASSPPAMLGTLRSYEQYFGPGTRLTVT.

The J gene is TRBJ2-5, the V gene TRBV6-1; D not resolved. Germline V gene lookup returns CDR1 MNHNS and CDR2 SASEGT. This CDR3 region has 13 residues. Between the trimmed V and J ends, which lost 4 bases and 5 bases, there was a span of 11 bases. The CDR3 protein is CASSVGVRETQYF. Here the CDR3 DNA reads TGTGCCAGCAGTGTAGGTGTTCGGGAGACCCAGTACTTC.

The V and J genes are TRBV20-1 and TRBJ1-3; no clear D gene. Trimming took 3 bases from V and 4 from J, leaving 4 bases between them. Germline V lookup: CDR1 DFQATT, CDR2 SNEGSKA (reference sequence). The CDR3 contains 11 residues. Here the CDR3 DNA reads TGCAGTGCTAGTGCCGGAAACACCATATATTTT. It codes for CSASAGNTIYF.

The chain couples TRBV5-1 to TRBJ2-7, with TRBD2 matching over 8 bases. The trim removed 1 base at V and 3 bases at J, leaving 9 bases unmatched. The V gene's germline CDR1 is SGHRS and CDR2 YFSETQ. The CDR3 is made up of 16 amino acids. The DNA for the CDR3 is TGCGCCAGCAGCTTGCAGCGGGAGAGAGGGTTCTACGAGCAGTACTTC. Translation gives CASSLQRERGFYEQYF.

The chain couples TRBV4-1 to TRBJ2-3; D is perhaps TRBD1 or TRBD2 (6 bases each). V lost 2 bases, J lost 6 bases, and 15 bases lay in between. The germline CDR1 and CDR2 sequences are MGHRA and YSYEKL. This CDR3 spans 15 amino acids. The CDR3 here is CASSQRPTGRDTQYF. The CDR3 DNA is TGCGCCAGCAGCCAACGCCCCACAGGGAGGGATACGCAGTATTTT.

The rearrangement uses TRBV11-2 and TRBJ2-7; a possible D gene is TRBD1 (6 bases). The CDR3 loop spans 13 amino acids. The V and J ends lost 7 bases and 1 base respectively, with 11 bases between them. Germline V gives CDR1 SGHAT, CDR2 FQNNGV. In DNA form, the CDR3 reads TGTGCCAGCACCCGGACAGATTCCTACGAGCAGTACTTC. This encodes CASTRTDSYEQYF.

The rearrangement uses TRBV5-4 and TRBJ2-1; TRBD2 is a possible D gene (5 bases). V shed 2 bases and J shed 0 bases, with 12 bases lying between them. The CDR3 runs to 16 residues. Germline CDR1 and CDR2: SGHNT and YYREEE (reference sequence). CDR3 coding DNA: TGTGCCAGCAGCTTAGGGCAGCGGAGCTCCTACAATGAGCAGTTCTTC. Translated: CASSLGQRSSYNEQFF.

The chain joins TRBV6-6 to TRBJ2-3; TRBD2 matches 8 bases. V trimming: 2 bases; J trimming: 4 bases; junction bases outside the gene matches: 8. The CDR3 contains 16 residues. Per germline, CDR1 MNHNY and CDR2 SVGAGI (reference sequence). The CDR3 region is CASSYVGLAGSDTQYF. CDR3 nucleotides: TGTGCCAGCAGTTACGTTGGGCTAGCGGGTTCAGATACGCAGTATTTT.

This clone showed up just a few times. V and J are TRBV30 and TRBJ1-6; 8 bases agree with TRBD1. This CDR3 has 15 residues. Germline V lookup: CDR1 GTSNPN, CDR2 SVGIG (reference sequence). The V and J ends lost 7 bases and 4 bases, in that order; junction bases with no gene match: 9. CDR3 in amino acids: CASTGTGNYNSPLHF. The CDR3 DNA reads TGTGCCTCCACCGGGACAGGAAATTATAATTCACCCCTCCACTTT.

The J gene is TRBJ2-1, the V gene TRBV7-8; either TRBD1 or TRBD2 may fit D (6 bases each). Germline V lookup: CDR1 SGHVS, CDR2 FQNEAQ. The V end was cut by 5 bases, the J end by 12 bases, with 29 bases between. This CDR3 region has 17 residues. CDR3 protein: CASSPQGPAEGLGGQFF. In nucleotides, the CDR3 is TGTGCCAGCAGCCCCCAGGGGCCAGCGGAGGGGTTAGGAGGGCAGTTCTTC. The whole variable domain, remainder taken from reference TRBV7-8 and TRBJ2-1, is GAGVSQSPRYKVAKRGQDVALRCDPISGHVSLFWYQQALGQGPEFLTYFQNEAQLDKSGLPSDRFFAERPEGSVSTLKIQRTQQEDSAVYLCASSPQGPAEGLGGQFFGPGTRLTVL.

CDR3 nucleotide sequence: TGTGCCAGCAGCGGAGCGGGATTCACAGATACGCAGTATTTT. It yields the protein CASSGAGFTDTQYF. V and J are TRBV13 and TRBJ2-3; 7 bases line up with TRBD2. J lost 2 bases, V lost 5 bases, and 4 bases had no gene match. Germline CDR1 reads PRHDT; CDR2 reads FYEKMQ (reference sequence). The CDR3 is made up of 14 amino acids.

CDR3 sequence: CATSSDPRGRSNTGELFF. As DNA, the CDR3 is TGTGCCACCAGCAGTGACCCGAGGGGCCGCTCGAACACCGGGGAGCTGTTTTTT. The chain combines TRBV15 with TRBJ2-2, with D possibly being TRBD1 or TRBD2 (5 bases each). CDR3 length: 18 residues. The V and J ends lost 3 bases and 0 bases respectively, with 17 bases between them. Germline V gives CDR1 LNHNV, CDR2 YYDKDF (reference sequence).

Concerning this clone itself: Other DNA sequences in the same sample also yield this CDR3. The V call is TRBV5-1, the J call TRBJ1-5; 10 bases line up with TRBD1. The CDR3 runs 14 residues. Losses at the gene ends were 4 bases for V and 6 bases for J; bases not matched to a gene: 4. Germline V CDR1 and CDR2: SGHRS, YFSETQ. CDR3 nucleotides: TGCGCCAGCAGCACCGGACAGGGGGGTCAGCCCCAGCATTTT. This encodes CASSTGQGGQPQHF.

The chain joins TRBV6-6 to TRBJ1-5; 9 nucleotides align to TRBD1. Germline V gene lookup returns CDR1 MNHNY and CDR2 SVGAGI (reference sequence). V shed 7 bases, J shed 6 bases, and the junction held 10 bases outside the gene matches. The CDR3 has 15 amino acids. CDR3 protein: CASKGRTGDRQPQHF. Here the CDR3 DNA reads TGTGCCAGCAAAGGCCGGACAGGGGATCGTCAGCCCCAGCATTTT.

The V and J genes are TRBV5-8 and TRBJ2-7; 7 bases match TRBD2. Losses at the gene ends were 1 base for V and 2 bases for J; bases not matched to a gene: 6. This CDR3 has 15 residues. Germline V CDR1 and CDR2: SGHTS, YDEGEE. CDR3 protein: CASSLNPLAAYEQYF. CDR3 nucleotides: TGTGCCAGCAGCTTGAATCCGCTAGCGGCCTACGAGCAGTACTTC.

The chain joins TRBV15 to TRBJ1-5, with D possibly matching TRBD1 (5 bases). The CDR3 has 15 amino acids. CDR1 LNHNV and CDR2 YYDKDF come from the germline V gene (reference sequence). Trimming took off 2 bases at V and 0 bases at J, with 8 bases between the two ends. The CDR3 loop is CATSRKGASNQPQHF. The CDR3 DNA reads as TGTGCCACCAGCAGAAAAGGGGCTAGCAATCAGCCCCAGCATTTT.

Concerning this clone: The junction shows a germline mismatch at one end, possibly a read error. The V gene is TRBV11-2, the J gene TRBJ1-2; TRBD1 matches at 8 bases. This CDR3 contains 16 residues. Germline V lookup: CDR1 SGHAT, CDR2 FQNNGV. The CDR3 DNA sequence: TGTGCCAGCAGCTCTATGGGATCCGGGACAGGACAGTTTCGGGCCTTC. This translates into CASSSMGSGTGQFRAF.

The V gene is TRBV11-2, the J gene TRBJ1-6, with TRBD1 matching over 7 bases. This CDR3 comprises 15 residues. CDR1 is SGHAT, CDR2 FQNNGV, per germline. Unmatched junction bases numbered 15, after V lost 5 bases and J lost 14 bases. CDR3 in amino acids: CASSQGGQAPGSLHF. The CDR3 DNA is TGTGCCAGCAGCCAGGGAGGACAGGCCCCAGGATCCCTCCACTTT.

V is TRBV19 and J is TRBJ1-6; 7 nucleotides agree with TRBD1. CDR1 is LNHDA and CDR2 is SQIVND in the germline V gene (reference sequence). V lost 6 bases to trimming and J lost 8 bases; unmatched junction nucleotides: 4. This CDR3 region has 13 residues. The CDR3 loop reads CASSGDRHSPLHF. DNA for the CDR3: TGTGCCAGTAGCGGGGACAGACATTCACCCCTCCACTTT. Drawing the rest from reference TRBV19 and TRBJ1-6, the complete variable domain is DGGITQSPKYLFRKEGQNVTLSCEQNLNHDAMYWYRQDPGQGLRLIYYSQIVNDFQKGDIAEGYSVSREKKESFPLTVTSAQKNPTAFYLCASSGDRHSPLHFGNGTRLTVT.

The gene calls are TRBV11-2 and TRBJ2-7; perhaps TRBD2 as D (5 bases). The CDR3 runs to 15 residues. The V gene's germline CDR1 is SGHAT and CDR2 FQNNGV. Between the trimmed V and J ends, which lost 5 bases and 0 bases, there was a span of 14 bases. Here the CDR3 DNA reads TGTGCCAGCAGCCACCCACGACTAAGCTCCTACGAGCAGTACTTC. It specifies CASSHPRLSSYEQYF.

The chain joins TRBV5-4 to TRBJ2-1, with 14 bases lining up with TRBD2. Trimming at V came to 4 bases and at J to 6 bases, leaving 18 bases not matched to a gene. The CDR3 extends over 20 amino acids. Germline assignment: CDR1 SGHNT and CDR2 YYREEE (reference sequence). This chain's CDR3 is CASSPPGLAGVPPLTNEQFF. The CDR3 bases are TGTGCCAGCAGCCCTCCGGGACTAGCGGGAGTCCCGCCGCTTACCAATGAGCAGTTCTTC.

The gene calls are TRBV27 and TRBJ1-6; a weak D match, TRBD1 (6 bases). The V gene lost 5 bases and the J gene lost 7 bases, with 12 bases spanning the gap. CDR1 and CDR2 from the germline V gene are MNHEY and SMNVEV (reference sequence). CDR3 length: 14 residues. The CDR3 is CASSRQGRNSPLHF. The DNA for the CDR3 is TGTGCCAGCAGTCGCCAGGGGAGAAATTCACCCCTCCACTTT.

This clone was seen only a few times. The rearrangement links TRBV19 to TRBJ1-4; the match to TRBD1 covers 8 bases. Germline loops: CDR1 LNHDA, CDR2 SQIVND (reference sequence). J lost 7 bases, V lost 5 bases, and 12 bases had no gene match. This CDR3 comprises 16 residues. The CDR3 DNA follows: TGTGCCAGTAGTCCGACGACAGGGGCCTCTGGTGAAAAACTGTTTTTT. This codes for CASSPTTGASGEKLFF. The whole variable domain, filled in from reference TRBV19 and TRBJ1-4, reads DGGITQSPKYLFRKEGQNVTLSCEQNLNHDAMYWYRQDPGQGLRLIYYSQIVNDFQKGDIAEGYSVSREKKESFPLTVTSAQKNPTAFYLCASSPTTGASGEKLFFGSGTQLSVL.

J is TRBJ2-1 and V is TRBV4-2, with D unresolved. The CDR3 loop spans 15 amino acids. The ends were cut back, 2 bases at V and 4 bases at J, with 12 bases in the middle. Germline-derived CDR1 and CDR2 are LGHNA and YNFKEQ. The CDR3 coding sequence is TGTGCCAGCAGCCAATCTTTTCTGGGATACAATGAGCAGTTCTTC. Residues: CASSQSFLGYNEQFF.

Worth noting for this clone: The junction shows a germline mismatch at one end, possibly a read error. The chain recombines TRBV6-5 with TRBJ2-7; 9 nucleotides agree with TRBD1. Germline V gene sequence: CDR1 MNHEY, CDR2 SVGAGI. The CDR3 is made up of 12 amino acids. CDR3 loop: CASSDDRDRAFF. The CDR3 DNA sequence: TGTGCCAGCAGCGACGACCGGGACAGGGCATTCTTC.